This section outlines one T cell receptor (beta chain) sequence together with its context. The source of the sample is a study of T cell repertoires in cytomegalovirus infection. Study in general: Both a matching HLA type and CMV infection were indicated by public TCR beta signatures.

Per the germline V gene, CDR1 is MDHEN and CDR2 is SYDVKM. The CDR3 runs to 18 residues. V lost 6 bases and J lost 5, with 25 bases in between. A single record per CDR3 protein comes from TCRdb applying MiXCR to the reads. In the table there are some 600,000 distinct CDR3 sequences, approximately 24% of which are singletons. Material for sequencing was CD8+ T cells from PBMCs. The TCR was taken from a human donor in good health (CMV status not recorded). Some clones in this sample may be carry-over from other donors' samples. This rearrangement joins TRBV28 to TRBJ2-2, with a weak D call TRBD2 (7 bases). The CDR3 region has the DNA TGTGCCAGCAGAGTCAAAAGGGGGGGGAACCCCTCAACCGGGGAGCTGTTTTTT. It specifies CASRVKRGGNPSTGELFF.